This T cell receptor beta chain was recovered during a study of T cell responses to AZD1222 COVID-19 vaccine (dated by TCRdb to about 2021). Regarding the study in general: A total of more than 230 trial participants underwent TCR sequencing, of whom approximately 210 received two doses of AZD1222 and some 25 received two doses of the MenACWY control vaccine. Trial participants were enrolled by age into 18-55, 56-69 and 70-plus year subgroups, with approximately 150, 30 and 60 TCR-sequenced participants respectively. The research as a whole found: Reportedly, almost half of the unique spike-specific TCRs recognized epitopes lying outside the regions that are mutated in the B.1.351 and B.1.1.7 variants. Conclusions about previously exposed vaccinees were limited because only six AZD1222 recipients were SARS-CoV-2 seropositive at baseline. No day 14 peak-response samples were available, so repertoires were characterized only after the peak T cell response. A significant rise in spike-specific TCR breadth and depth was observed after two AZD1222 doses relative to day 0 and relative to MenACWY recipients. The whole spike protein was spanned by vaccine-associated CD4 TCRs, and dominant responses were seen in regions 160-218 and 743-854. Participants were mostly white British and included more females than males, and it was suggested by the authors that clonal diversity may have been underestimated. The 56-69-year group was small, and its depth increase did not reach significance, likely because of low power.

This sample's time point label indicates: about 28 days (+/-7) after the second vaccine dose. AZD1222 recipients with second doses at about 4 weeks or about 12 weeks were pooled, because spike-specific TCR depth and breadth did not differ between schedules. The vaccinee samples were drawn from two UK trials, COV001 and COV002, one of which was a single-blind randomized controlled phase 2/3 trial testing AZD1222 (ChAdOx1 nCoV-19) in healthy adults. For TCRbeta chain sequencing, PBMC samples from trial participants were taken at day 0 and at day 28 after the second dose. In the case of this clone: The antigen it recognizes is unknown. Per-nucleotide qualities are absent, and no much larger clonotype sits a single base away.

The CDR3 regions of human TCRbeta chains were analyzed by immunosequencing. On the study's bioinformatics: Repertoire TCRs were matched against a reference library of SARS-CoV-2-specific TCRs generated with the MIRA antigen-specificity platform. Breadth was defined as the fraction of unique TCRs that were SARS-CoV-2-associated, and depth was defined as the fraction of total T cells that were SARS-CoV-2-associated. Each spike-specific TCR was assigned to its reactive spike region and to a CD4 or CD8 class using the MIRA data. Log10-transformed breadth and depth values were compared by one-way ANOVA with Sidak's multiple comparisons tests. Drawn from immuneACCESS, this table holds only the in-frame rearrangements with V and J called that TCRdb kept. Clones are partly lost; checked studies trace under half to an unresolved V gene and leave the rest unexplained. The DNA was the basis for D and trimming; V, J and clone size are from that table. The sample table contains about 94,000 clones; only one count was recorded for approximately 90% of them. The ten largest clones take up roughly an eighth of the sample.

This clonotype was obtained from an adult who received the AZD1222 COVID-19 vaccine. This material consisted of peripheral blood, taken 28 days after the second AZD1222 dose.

The CDR3 reads CASSSVDRGNYEQYF. The nucleotides are TGTGCCAGCAGTTCGGTGGACAGGGGAAACTACGAGCAGTACTTC. This receptor chain uses TRBV27 and TRBJ2-7; 9 nucleotides in the junction match TRBD1. Germline trimming: 4 bases from V, 3 bases from J; junction bases outside gene matches: 7. As encoded in the germline V gene (reference sequence), CDR1 is MNHEY while CDR2 is SMNVEV. From the cysteine through the phenylalanine, the CDR3 covers 15 amino acids. The read is trimmed to its CDR3 DNA, 45 bases read in frame from base 1.